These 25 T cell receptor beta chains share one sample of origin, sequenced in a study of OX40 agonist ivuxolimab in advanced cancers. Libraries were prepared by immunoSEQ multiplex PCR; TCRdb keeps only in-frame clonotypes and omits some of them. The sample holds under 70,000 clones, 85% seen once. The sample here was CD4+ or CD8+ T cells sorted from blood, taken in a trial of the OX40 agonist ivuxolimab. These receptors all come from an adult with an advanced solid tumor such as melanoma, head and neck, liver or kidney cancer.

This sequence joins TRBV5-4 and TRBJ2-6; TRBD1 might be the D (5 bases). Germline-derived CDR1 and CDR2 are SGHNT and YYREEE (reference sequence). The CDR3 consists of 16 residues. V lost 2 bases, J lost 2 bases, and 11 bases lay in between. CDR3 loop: CASSFNSGTGANVLTF. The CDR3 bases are TGTGCCAGCAGCTTTAATTCAGGGACTGGGGCCAACGTCCTGACTTTC.

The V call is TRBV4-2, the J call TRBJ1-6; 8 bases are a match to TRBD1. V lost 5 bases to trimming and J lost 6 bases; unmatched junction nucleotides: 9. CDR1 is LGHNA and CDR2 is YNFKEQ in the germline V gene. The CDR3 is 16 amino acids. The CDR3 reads CASSSGQGSGNSPLHF. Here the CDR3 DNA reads TGTGCCAGCAGCTCCGGACAGGGCAGTGGTAATTCACCCCTCCACTTT.

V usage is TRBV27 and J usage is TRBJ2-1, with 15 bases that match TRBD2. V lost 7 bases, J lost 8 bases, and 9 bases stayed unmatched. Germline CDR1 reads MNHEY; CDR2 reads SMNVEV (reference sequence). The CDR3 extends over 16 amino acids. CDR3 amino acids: CASTPYGTSGGYEQFF. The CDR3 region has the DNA TGTGCCAGCACCCCATACGGGACTAGCGGGGGGTATGAGCAGTTCTTC.

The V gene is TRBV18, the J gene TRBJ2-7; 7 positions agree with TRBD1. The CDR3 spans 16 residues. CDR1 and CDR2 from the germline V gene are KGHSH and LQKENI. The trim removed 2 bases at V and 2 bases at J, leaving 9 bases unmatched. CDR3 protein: CASSPGQGVRTYEQYF. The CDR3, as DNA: TGTGCCAGCTCACCAGGCCAGGGGGTGAGAACCTACGAGCAGTACTTC.

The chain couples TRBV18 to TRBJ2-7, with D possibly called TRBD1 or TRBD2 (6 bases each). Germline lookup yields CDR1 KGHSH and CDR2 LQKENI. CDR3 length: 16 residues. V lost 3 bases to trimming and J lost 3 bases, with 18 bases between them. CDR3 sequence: CASSPSGGSDLYEQYF. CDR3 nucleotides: TGTGCCAGCTCACCTTCCGGGGGCTCCGACCTCTACGAGCAGTACTTC.

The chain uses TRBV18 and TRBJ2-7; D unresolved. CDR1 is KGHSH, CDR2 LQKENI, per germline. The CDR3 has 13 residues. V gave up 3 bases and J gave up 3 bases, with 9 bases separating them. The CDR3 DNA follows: TGTGCCAGCTCACCGTCCTCAGACTACGAGCAGTACTTC. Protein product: CASSPSSDYEQYF.

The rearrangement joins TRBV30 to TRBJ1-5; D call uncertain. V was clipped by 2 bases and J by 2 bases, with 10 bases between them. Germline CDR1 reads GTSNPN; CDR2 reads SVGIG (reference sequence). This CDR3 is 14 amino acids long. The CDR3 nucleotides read TGTGCCTGGAGTCCGACCCTAGGCAATCAGCCCCAGCATTTT. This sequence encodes CAWSPTLGNQPQHF.

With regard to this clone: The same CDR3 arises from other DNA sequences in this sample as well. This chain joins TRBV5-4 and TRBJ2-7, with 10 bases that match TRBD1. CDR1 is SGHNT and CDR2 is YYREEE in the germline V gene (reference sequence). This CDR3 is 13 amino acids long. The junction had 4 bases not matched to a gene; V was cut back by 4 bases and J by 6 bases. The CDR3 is CASSRGQGSEQYF. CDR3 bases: TGTGCCAGCAGCAGGGGACAGGGGTCCGAGCAGTACTTC.

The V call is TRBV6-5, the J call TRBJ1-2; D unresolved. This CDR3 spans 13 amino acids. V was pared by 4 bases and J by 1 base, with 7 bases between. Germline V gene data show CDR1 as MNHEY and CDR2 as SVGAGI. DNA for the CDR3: TGTGCCAGCAGTTTAGGGCTTAACTATGGCTACACCTTC. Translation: CASSLGLNYGYTF.

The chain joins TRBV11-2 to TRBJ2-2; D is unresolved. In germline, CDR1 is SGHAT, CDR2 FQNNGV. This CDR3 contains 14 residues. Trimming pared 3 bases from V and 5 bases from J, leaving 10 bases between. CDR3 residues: CASSLSTGTGELFF. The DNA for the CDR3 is TGTGCCAGCAGCTTGTCGACTGGGACCGGGGAGCTGTTTTTT.

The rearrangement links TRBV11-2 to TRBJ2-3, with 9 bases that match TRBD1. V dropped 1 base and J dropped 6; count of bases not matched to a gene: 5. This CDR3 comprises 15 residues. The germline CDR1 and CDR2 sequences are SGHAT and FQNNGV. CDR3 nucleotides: TGTGCCAGCAGCTTAGCCCCAGACAGGGGGGATACGCAGTATTTT. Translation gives CASSLAPDRGDTQYF.

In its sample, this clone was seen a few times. The CDR3 here is CASLTWGSSNTEAFF. In DNA form, the CDR3 reads TGTGCCAGCCTTACGTGGGGGAGCTCGAACACTGAAGCTTTCTTT. The gene calls are TRBV28 and TRBJ1-1; the D gene is possibly TRBD1 (5 bases). CDR1 is MDHEN, CDR2 SYDVKM, per germline. V was shortened by 8 bases and J by 1 base, with 17 bases between the two germline ends. This CDR3 is built from 15 residues. Full variable domain (outside the CDR3, taken from reference TRBV28 and TRBJ1-1): DVKVTQSSRYLVKRTGEKVFLECVQDMDHENMFWYRQDPGLGLRLIYFSYDVKMKEKGDIPEGYSVSREKKERFSLILESASTNQTSMYLCASLTWGSSNTEAFFGQGTRLTVV.

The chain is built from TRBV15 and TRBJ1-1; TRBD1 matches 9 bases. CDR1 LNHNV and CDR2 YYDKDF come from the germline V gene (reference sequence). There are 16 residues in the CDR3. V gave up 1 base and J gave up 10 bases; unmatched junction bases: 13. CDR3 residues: CATSRAGTGLEQGAFF. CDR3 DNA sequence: TGTGCCACCAGCAGAGCCGGGACAGGGTTGGAACAAGGAGCTTTCTTT.

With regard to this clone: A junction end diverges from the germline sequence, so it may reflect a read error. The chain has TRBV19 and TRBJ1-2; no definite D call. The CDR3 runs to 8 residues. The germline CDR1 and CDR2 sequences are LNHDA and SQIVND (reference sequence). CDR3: CASTLLGF. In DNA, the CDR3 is TGTGCCAGTACCCTGCTTGGCTTC.

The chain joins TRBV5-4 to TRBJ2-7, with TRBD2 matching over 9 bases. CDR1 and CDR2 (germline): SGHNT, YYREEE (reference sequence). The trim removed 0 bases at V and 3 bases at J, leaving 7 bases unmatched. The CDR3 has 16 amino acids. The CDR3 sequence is CASSLDSGSPYYEQYF. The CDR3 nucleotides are TGTGCCAGCAGCTTGGATAGCGGGAGTCCTTACTACGAGCAGTACTTC. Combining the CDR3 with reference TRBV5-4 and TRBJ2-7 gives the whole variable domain ETGVTQSPTHLIKTRGQQVTLRCSSQSGHNTVSWYQQALGQGPQFIFQYYREEENGRGNFPPRFSGLQFPNYSSELNVNALELDDSALYLCASSLDSGSPYYEQYFGPGTRLTVT.

The CDR3 nucleotides read TGTGCCAGCAGCTTTTCCGCGGGGGGGCCCGGGGAGCTGTTTTTT. Amino acids: CASSFSAGGPGELFF. The chain links TRBV11-2 to TRBJ2-2; 9 nucleotides align to TRBD2. The V gene end was trimmed by 3 bases and the J gene end by 6 bases; junction bases not matched to a gene: 5. This CDR3 has 15 amino acids. Germline V gene lookup returns CDR1 SGHAT and CDR2 FQNNGV.

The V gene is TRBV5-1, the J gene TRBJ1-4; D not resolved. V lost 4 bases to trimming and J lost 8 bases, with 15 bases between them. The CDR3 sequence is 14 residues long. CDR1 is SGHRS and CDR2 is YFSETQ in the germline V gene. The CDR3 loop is CASSPRREREKLFF. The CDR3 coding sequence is TGCGCCAGCAGCCCGCGTAGGGAGAGAGAAAAACTGTTTTTT.

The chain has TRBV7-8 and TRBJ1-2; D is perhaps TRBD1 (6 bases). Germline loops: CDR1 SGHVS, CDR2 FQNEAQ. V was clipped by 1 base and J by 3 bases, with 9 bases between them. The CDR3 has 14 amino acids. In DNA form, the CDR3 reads TGTGCCAGCAGCTTAGACAGGGTGGACTATGGCTACACCTTC. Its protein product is CASSLDRVDYGYTF.

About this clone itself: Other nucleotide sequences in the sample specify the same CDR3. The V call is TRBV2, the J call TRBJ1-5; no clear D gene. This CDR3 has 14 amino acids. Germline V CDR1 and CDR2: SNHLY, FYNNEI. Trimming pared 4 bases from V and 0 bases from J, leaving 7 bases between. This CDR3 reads CASSGGYSNQPQHF. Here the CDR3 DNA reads TGTGCCAGCAGTGGGGGTTATAGCAATCAGCCCCAGCATTTT.

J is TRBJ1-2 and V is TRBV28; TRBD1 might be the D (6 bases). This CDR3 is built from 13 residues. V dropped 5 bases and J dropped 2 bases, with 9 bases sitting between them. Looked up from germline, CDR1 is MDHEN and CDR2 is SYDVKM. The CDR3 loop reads CASSLQGNYGYTF. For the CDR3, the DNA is TGTGCCAGCAGTCTTCAGGGGAACTATGGCTACACCTTC.

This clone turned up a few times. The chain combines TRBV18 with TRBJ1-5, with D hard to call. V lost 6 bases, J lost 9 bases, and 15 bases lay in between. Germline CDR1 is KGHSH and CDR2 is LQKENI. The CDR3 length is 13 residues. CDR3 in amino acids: CASSITEIRPQHF. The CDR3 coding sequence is TGTGCCAGCTCGATTACAGAAATCCGGCCCCAGCATTTT. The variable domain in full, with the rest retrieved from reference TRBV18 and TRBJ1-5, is NAGVMQNPRHLVRRRGQEARLRCSPMKGHSHVYWYRQLPEEGLKFMVYLQKENIIDESGMPKERFSAEFPKEGPSILRIQQVVRGDSAAYFCASSITEIRPQHFGDGTRLSIL.

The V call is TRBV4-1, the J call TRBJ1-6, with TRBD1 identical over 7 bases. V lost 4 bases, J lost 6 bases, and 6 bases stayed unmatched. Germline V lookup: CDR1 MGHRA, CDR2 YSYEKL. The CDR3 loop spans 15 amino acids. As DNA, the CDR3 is TGCGCCAGCAGCCCGACAGGGCTTAGTAATTCACCCCTCCACTTT. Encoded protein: CASSPTGLSNSPLHF.

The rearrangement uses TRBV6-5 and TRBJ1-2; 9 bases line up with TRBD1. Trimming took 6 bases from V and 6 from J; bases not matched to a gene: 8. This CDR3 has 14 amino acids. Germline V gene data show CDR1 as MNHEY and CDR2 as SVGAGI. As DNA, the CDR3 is TGTGCCAGCAGCCAACTCGGGACAGGGAATGGCTACACCTTC. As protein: CASSQLGTGNGYTF.

CDR3 amino acids: CASSPNSPQESGTGELFF. For the CDR3, the DNA is TGTGCCAGCAGCCCGAATTCACCCCAAGAGTCTGGGACCGGGGAGCTGTTTTTT. The genes are TRBV4-2 and TRBJ2-2; no clear D. Germline CDR1 LGHNA, CDR2 YNFKEQ. The CDR3 is 18 residues long. Trimming cost V 4 bases and J 5 bases, with 23 bases left between them.

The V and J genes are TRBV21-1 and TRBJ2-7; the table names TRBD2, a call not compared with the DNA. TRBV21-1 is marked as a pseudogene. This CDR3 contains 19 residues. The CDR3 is CASSEWGLAGGGGRYEQYF. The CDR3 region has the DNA TGTGCCAGCAGCGAATGGGGACTAGCGGGGGGCGGCGGGAGATACGAGCAGTACTTC.